The T cell receptor (beta chain) under discussion was sequenced for a study of shared clonotypes between healthy human individuals. Looking at the study overall: CD8 memory received one plate per donor, CD8 naive two, CD4 memory three and CD4 naive three.

Study outcomes and limitations: In a handful of donors, around 4.5% of naive CD4 clonotypes appeared in common.

Turning to this clone: Antigen: not known.

Sequencing was performed with immunoSEQ multiplex PCR; in TCRdb, only in-frame clones are kept and a portion is missing. Altogether over a million clones are present, around 95% being singletons, with the ten largest covering roughly 1.2%. CDR3 length equals 17 residues. Germline V gene data show CDR1 as SGDLS and CDR2 as YYNGEE. V gave up 1 base and J gave up 2 bases, with 18 bases separating them. The sequenced sample was naive CD4+ T cells sorted from blood. Subset meaning: CD45RA+ positively selected. This chain connects TRBV9 to TRBJ2-5; TRBD2 is a possible D gene (6 bases). This TCR was recovered from a man aged 30 to 39 in good health. This CDR3 reads CASSVSRGRSGQETQYF. DNA of the CDR3: TGTGCCAGCAGCGTATCACGGGGGAGGTCGGGGCAAGAGACCCAGTACTTC.